There are a few counts of the clone carrying this TCR beta chain. What it recognizes is unknown. These data come from a study of CD8 T cells in ankylosing spondylitis. Findings of the study overall: There were earlier reports of some motif variants in reactive arthritis synovial fluid and blood. In ankylosing spondylitis blood, a motif of eight highly homologous TCR beta variants appeared characteristic. The study looked at matched synovial fluid samples from ankylosing spondylitis patients. Disease-linked clones were reported to be significantly enriched there.

The CDR3 runs 15 residues. V lost 0 bases and J 5 bases, leaving 12 bases between the germline ends. CDR1 and CDR2 from the germline V gene are SNHLY and FYNNEI. Quantitative 5'-RACE was performed with molecular barcodes, and it yielded the TCR beta libraries. One entry per CDR3 protein, called by TCRdb with MiXCR from the 5' RACE reads. The profile shows 350,000 to 550,000 distinct CDR3 sequences, roughly 25% of them singletons. The V and J genes are TRBV2 and TRBJ2-3; D remains unclear. The sequence derives from a male donor with ankylosing spondylitis. Sequenced: blood, either unsorted or a sorted T cell fraction (not recorded which). Here the CDR3 reads CASSEAMAVGDTQYF. The CDR3, as DNA: TGTGCCAGCAGTGAAGCTATGGCAGTTGGAGATACGCAGTATTTT.